This paragraph covers one TCR beta chain sequence. Germline V gene sequence: CDR1 SNHLY, CDR2 FYNNEI. The length of the CDR3 is 12 residues. V was trimmed by 5 bases and J by 10 bases, leaving 14 bases between them. This sample stems from a study of blood T cell repertoires in COVID-19. For the study at large: The United States, Italy and Spain were the sources of the acute and convalescent COVID-19 samples. In each case, the material was cDNA or gDNA derived from T cells, B-cell-depleted T cells, or PBMCs.

Per the authors' pipeline: The authors estimated nucleated cell counts from reference gene primer amplification. Repertoires were generated with immunoSEQ multiplex PCR, while TCRdb's copy carries only in-frame clones and drops some. The DNA gave D and trimming, while V, J and clone size come from that table. The repertoire holds under 250,000 clones, with over 70% as singletons. Input material: peripheral blood. V gene TRBV2 combines with J gene TRBJ1-1; tentatively, D is TRBD1 (5 bases). The sequence came from a man aged 35 to 55 with acute or convalescent COVID-19. In nucleotides, the CDR3 is TGTGCCAGCAGTCAAGGGGCCCTTGGAGCTTTCTTT. Its protein is CASSQGALGAFF.